The entry that follows covers one TCR beta chain sequence. What it binds is unknown. The germline CDR1 and CDR2 sequences are LNHDA and SQIVND (reference sequence). Trimming cost V 3 bases and J 4 bases, with 15 bases left between them. This CDR3 spans 15 amino acids. The data are from a study of graft-versus-host responses after intestinal transplantation. Clones were sequenced by immunoSEQ multiplex PCR, and TCRdb holds only the in-frame ones, with some missing. The table has around 130,000 clones, approximately 94% seen once. The specimen comprised unstimulated CD4+ T cells sorted from spleen or lymph node cells, sampled before intestinal transplant. This sequence originates from a human donor who received an intestinal transplant. The V call is TRBV19, the J call TRBJ1-2; tentatively, D is TRBD1 (6 bases). In DNA form, the CDR3 reads TGTGCCAGTAGTATTAGTGGGGGCGTGGGCTATGGCTACACCTTC. Translating it yields CASSISGGVGYGYTF.